Listed here are 11 T cell receptor beta chains from one sample, sequenced in a study of T-cell reconstitution after alpha-beta-depleted transplantation in children. The TCRbeta library incorporated unique molecular identifiers. One entry per CDR3 protein, called by TCRdb with MiXCR from the PCR reads. Of some 100,000 distinct CDR3 sequences listed, less than 25% were seen once; the top ten hold roughly 23%. The input for sequencing was PBMCs, taken before TCRalphabeta/CD19-depleted stem cell transplant. These receptors all stem from a boy aged 2 to 9 with acute lymphoblastic leukemia, due to receive a stem cell transplant.

This clonotype was counted only a few times. V usage is TRBV11-3 and J usage is TRBJ2-1, with D unclear. The CDR3 is made up of 16 amino acids. The germline gives CDR1 SGHNT, CDR2 YENEEA. V was shortened by 1 base and J by 4 bases, with 14 bases between the two germline ends. The CDR3 is CASSLGLAGIYNEQFF. DNA for the CDR3: TGTGCCAGCAGCTTAGGCCTCGCAGGCATATACAATGAGCAGTTCTTC.

V is TRBV21-1 and J is TRBJ2-1; no check of the table's D call, TRBD1, against the DNA was made. TRBV21-1 is a listed pseudogene. This CDR3 is 18 amino acids long. CDR3 sequence: CASSKGVRTGGEGNEQFF. DNA for the CDR3: TGTGCCAGCAGCAAAGGGGTAAGGACAGGGGGCGAGGGGAATGAGCAGTTCTTC.

The chain uses TRBV14 and TRBJ2-6; D possibly corresponds to TRBD1 (6 bases). This CDR3 spans 14 amino acids. The ends were cut back, 8 bases at V and 2 bases at J, with 10 bases in the middle. Per the germline V gene, CDR1 is SGHDN and CDR2 is FVKESK. CDR3 DNA sequence: TGTGCCAGCGAACAGGGCACTGGGGCCAACGTCCTGACTTTC. As protein: CASEQGTGANVLTF.

CDR3 loop: CASSPSGALAGNTIYF. DNA of the CDR3: TGTGCCAGCAGTCCTTCGGGGGCGCTAGCTGGAAACACCATATATTTT. The J gene is TRBJ1-3, the V gene TRBV28; D might be TRBD1 (6 bases). The CDR3 spans 16 residues. The germline V gene has CDR1 MDHEN and CDR2 SYDVKM. V dropped 5 bases and J dropped 2 bases, with 16 bases sitting between them.

This clonotype was seen ten or more times. The V call is TRBV5-1, the J call TRBJ2-2; D possibly corresponds to TRBD2 (5 bases). Germline lookup yields CDR1 SGHRS and CDR2 YFSETQ. Trimming stripped 3 bases from V and 8 bases from J, with 17 bases between. The CDR3 sequence is 15 residues long. The CDR3 sequence is CASSSEALSPGELFF. CDR3 sequence (DNA): TGCGCCAGCAGCTCGGAGGCCCTCTCACCGGGGGAGCTGTTTTTT.

This clonotype was seen only a few times. The chain employs TRBV5-1 and TRBJ2-7; possible D gene TRBD1, 6 bases. From germline, CDR1 is SGHRS and CDR2 YFSETQ. Deletions cut 2 bases from V and 1 base from J, with 7 bases between. The CDR3 is made up of 13 amino acids. The CDR3 region has the DNA TGCGCCAGCAGCTTCGACAGGTCCTACGAGCAGTACTTC. It is translated as CASSFDRSYEQYF.

The chain uses TRBV12-3 or TRBV12-4 and TRBJ2-1, with 7 bases aligning to TRBD2. Trimming removed 7 bases from V and 8 bases from J; junction bases left unmatched: 11. The CDR3 contains 14 residues. In DNA, the CDR3 is TGTGCCAGCACTCGACTAGCTGGTACCCATGAGCAGTTCTTC. Its translation: CASTRLAGTHEQFF.

This clonotype showed up just a few times. The chain combines TRBV20-1 with TRBJ1-3, with D unresolved. This CDR3 has 15 residues. V was clipped by 1 base and J by 4 bases, with 14 bases between them. Germline V gene sequence: CDR1 DFQATT, CDR2 SNEGSKA (reference sequence). The CDR3 loop reads CSARGGMENGNTIYF. CDR3 coding DNA: TGCAGTGCTAGAGGTGGGATGGAAAACGGAAACACCATATATTTT.

This clonotype was picked up many times. The chain has TRBV5-1 and TRBJ2-5; unclear D gene. Germline loops: CDR1 SGHRS, CDR2 YFSETQ. V was trimmed by 5 bases and J by 4 bases, leaving 6 bases between them. The CDR3 loop spans 11 amino acids. As DNA, the CDR3 is TGCGCCAGCAGATCGGGAGAGACCCAGTACTTC. This encodes CASRSGETQYF.

In its sample, this clonotype was seen a few times. The chain uses TRBV5-1 and TRBJ2-1, with a tentative D call TRBD1 (6 bases). Germline CDR1 SGHRS, CDR2 YFSETQ. The germline V and J ends were trimmed by 4 bases and 0 bases, with 8 bases remaining between them. The CDR3 loop spans 14 amino acids. The CDR3 sequence: CASSTGTSYNEQFF. CDR3 DNA sequence: TGCGCCAGCAGCACAGGGACCTCCTACAATGAGCAGTTCTTC.

This clonotype has at least ten counts. V is TRBV6-5 and J is TRBJ1-5; D gene ambiguous. The ends were cut back, 6 bases at V and 4 bases at J, with 16 bases in the middle. The CDR3 runs to 15 residues. Germline values: CDR1 MNHEY, CDR2 SVGAGI. The CDR3 is CASSREYRINQPQHF. Written as DNA, the CDR3 is TGTGCCAGCAGCCGCGAGTACCGGATTAATCAGCCCCAGCATTTT.